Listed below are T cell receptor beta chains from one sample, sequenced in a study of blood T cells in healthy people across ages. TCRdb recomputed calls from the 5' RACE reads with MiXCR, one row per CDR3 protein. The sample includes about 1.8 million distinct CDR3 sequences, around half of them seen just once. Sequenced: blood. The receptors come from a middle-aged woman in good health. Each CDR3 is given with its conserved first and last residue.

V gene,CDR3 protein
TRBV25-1,CASREGVTDTQYF
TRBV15,CATSREGQGVRETQYF
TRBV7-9,CASEFVETQYF
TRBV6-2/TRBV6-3,CASTGLGQMARGYTF
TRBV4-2,CASSQDSGGLAPGTQYF
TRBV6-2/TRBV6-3,CASSYQRGDYEQYF
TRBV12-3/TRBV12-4,CASSIPLGLAGNYLEQFF
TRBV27,CASSLWLAGTEQFF
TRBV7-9,CASSLGGDRGDGYTF
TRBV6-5,CASSYSPGPSSGANVLTF
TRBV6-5,CASSPRQERNEKLFF
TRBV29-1,CSVTDRGRYGYTF
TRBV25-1,CASSEAQGRETQYF
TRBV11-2,CASSLDGPSKYF